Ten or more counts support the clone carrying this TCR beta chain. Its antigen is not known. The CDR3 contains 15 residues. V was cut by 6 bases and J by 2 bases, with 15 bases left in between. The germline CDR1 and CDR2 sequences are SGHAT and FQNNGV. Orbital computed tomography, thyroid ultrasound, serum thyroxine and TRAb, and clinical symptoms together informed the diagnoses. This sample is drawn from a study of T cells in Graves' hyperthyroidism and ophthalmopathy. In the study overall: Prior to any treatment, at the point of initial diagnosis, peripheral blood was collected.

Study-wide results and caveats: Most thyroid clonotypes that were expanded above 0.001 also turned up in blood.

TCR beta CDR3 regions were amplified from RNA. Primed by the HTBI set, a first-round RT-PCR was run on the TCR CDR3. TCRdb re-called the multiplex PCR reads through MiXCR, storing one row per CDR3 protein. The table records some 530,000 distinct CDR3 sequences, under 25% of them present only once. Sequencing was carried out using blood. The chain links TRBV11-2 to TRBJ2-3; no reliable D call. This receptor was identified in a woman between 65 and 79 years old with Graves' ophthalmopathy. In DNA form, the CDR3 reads TGTGCCAGCAGTTTTCGGAGTCCCCTCACAGATACGCAGTATTTT. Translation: CASSFRSPLTDTQYF.